This entry is about one TCR beta chain. Clones were read by immunoSEQ multiplex PCR, and TCRdb kept only the in-frame ones, dropping some. This sample carries 50,000 to 65,000 clones, 80% to 90% of them seen once, and the ten largest clones take about 1.1%. This CDR3 spans 14 amino acids. Germline CDR1 SEHNR, CDR2 FQNEAQ (reference sequence). V lost 5 bases, J lost 3 bases, and 11 bases lay in between. This entry is derived from a study of blood T cell repertoires in COVID-19. For the study at large: The cDNA or gDNA used as material had been derived from T cells, B-cell-depleted T cells, or PBMCs.

The sequencing input was peripheral blood. The chain uses TRBV7-9 and TRBJ1-3, with D uncertain. This clonotype originated in a man in his forties with acute or convalescent COVID-19. In nucleotides, the CDR3 is TGTGCCAGCAGCCTTAGCCAGCTTGGAAACACCATATATTTT. Translating it yields CASSLSQLGNTIYF.